This record looks at one T cell receptor (beta chain) sequence and its context. Antigen specificity is unknown. Per the germline V gene, CDR1 is SNHLY and CDR2 is FYNNEI. V lost 3 bases and J 9 bases, leaving 13 bases between the germline ends. The CDR3 extends over 13 amino acids. Produced via immunoSEQ multiplex PCR; TCRdb's table is partial and in-frame only. Here the sample spans some 150,000 clones, roughly nine tenths being singletons. The data stem from a study of T cell responses to AZD1222 COVID-19 vaccine. Overall study: Pooled samples include second doses given at about 4 or 12 weeks.

General study findings and limits: It was only a handful of AZD1222 recipients who were seropositive at baseline. Recipients of two AZD1222 doses showed rising Spike-specific TCR breadth and depth. Of spike-specific TCRs, nearly half reportedly target regions left unmutated in variants.

The rearrangement joins TRBV2 to TRBJ2-3, with unresolved D. This receptor was taken from an adult in good health. Sample: peripheral blood, taken on day 0 of AZD1222 vaccination. The CDR3 sequence is CASSDVASLTQYF. CDR3 sequence (DNA): TGTGCCAGCAGTGATGTTGCTAGTTTAACGCAGTATTTT.